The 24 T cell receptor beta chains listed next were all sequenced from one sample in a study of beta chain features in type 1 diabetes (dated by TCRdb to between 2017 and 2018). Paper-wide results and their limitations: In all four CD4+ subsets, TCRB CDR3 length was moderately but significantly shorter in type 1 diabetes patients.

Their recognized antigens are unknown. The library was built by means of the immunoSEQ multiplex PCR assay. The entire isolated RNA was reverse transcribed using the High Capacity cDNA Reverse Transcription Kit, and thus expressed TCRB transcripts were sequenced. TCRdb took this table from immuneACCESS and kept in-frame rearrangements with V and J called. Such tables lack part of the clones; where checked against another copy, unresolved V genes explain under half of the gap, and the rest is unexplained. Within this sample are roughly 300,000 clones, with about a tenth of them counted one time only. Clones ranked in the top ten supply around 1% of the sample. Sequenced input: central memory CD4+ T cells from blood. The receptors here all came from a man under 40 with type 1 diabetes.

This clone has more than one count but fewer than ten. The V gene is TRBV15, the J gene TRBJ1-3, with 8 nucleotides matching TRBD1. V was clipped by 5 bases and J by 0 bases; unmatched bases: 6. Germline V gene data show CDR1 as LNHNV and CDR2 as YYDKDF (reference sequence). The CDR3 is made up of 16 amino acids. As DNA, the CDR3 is TGTGCCACCAGCTTCCGGACAGGGAGCTCTGGAAACACCATATATTTT. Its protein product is CATSFRTGSSGNTIYF.

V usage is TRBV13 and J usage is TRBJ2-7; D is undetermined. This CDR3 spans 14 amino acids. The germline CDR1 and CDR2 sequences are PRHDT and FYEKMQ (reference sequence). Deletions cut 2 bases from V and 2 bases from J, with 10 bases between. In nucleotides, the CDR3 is TGTGCCAGCAGCTTAAGAGCCGATACCTACGAGCAGTACTTC. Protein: CASSLRADTYEQYF.

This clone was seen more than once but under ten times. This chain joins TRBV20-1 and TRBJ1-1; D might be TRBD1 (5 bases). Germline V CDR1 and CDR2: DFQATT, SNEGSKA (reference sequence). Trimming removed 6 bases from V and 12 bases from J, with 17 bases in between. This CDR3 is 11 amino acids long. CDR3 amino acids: CSALGTRETFF. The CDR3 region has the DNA TGCAGTGCCCTCGGGACCCGGGAAACTTTCTTT.

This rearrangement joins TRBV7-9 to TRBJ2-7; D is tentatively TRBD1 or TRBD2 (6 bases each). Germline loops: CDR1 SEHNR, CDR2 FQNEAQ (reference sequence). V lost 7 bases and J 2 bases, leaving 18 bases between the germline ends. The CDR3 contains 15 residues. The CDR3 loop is CASTRGGSDPYEQYF. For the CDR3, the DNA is TGTGCCAGCACCCGAGGGGGGAGCGATCCCTACGAGCAGTACTTC.

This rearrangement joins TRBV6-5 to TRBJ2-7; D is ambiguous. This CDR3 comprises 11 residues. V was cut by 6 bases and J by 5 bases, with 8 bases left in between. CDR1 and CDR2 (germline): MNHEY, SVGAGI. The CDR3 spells CASRYEHEQYF. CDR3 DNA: TGTGCCAGCAGGTACGAGCACGAGCAGTACTTC.

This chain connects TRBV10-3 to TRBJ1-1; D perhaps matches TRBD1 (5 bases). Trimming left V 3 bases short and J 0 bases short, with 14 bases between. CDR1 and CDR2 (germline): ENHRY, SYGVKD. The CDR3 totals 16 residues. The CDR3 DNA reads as TGTGCCATCAGTGACCCGAACGGGGCAATGAACACTGAAGCTTTCTTT. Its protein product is CAISDPNGAMNTEAFF.

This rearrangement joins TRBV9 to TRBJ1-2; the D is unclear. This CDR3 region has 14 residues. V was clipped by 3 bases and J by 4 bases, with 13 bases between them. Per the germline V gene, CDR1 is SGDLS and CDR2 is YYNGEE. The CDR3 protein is CASSDATGTYGYTF. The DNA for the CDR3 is TGTGCCAGCAGCGACGCGACGGGAACCTATGGCTACACCTTC.

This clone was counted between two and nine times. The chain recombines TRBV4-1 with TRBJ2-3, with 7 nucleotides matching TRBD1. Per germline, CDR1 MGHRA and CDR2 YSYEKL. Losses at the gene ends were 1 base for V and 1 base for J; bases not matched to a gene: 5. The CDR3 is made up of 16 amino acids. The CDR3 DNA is TGCGCCAGCAGCCAAGTGATCGGACAGGGCACAGATACGCAGTATTTT. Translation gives CASSQVIGQGTDTQYF.

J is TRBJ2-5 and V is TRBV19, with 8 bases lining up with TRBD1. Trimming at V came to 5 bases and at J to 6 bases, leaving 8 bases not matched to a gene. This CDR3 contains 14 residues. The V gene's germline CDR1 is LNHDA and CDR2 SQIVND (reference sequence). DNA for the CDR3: TGTGCCAGTAGTCTCTCTCGGACAGGGCAGACCCAGTACTTC. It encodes CASSLSRTGQTQYF. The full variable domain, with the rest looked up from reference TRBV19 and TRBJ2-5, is DGGITQSPKYLFRKEGQNVTLSCEQNLNHDAMYWYRQDPGQGLRLIYYSQIVNDFQKGDIAEGYSVSREKKESFPLTVTSAQKNPTAFYLCASSLSRTGQTQYFGPGTRLLVL.

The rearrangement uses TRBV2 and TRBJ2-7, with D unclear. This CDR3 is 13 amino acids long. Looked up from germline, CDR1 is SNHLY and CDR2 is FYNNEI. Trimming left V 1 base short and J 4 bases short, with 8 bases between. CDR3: CASSEVLGYEQYF. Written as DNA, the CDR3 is TGTGCCAGCAGTGAAGTATTGGGTTACGAGCAGTACTTC.

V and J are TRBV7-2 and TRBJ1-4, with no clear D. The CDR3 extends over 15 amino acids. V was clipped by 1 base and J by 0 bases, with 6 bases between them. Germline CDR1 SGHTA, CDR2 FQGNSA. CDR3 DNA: TGTGCCAGCAGCTTAGACAGTACAACTAATGAAAAACTGTTTTTT. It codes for CASSLDSTTNEKLFF.

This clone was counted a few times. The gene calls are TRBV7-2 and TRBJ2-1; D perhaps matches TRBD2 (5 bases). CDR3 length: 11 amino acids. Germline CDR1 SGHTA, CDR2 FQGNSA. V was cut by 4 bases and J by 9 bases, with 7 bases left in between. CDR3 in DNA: TGTGCCAGCAGCTCAGGAGGTGAGCAGTTCTTC. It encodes CASSSGGEQFF.

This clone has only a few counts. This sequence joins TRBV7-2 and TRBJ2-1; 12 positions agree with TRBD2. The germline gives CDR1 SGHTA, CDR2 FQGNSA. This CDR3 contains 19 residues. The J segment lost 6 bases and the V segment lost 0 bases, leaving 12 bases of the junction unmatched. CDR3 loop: CASSLAASSTSGGSNEQFF. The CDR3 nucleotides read TGTGCCAGCAGCTTAGCTGCATCGTCTACTAGCGGGGGGTCCAATGAGCAGTTCTTC. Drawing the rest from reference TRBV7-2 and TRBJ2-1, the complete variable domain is GAGVSQSPSNKVTEKGKDVELRCDPISGHTALYWYRQSLGQGLEFLIYFQGNSAPDKSGLPSDRFSAERTGGSVSTLTIQRTQQEDSAVYLCASSLAASSTSGGSNEQFFGPGTRLTVL.

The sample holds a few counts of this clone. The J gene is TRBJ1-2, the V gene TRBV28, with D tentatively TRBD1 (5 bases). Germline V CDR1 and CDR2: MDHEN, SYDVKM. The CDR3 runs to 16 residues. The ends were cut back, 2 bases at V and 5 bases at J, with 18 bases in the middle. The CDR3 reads CASSLPKLGRLYGYTF. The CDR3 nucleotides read TGTGCCAGCAGTTTACCCAAGCTGGGACGATTGTATGGCTACACCTTC.

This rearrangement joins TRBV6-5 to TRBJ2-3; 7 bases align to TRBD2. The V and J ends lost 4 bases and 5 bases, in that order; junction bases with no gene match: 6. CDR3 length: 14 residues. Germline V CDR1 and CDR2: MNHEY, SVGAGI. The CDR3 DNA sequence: TGTGCCAGCAGTTCCGGGGGGAATCGAGATACGCAGTATTTT. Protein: CASSSGGNRDTQYF.

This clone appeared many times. In DNA, the CDR3 is TGTGCCAGCAGCTTGGGGTATGTAGGGCAGGGCCAGCCCCAGCATTTT. Translating it yields CASSLGYVGQGQPQHF. The chain joins TRBV7-2 to TRBJ1-5; weak D call: TRBD1 (5 bases). CDR3 length: 16 residues. Germline V gene sequence: CDR1 SGHTA, CDR2 FQGNSA. V gave up 3 bases and J gave up 7 bases, with 19 bases separating them.

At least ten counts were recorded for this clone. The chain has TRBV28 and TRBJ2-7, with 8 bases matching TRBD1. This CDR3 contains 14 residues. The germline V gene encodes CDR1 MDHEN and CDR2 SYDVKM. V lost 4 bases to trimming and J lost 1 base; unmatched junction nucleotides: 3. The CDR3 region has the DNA TGTGCCAGCAGTTCCCGACAGGGGTCCTACGAGCAGTACTTC. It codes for CASSSRQGSYEQYF.

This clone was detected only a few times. CDR3 sequence (DNA): TGCGCCAGCAGCTTTGGAGCCTCTGTTGGGGAGACCCAGTACTTC. Translated: CASSFGASVGETQYF. The V and J genes are TRBV5-1 and TRBJ2-5; D ambiguous. From germline, CDR1 is SGHRS and CDR2 YFSETQ. CDR3 size: 15 residues. The V end was cut by 2 bases, the J end by 5 bases, with 16 bases between.

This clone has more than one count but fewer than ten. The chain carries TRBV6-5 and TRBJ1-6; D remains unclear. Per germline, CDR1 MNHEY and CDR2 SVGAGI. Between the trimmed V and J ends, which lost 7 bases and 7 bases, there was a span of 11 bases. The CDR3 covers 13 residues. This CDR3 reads CASKKGSNSPLHF. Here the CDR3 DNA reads TGTGCCAGCAAAAAGGGAAGCAATTCACCCCTCCACTTT.

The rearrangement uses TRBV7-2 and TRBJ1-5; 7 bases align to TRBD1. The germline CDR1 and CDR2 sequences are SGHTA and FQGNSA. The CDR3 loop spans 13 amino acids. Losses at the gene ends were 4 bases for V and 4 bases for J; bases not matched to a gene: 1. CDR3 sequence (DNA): TGTGCCAGCAGCTGGGGACAGAATCAGCCCCAGCATTTT. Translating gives CASSWGQNQPQHF.

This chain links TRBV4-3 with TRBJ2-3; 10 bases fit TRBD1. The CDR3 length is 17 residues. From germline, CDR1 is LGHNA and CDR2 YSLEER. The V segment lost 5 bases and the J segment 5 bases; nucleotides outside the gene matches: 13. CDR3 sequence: CASSASPGDRGQDTQYF. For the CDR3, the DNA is TGCGCCAGCAGCGCCTCCCCCGGGGACAGGGGACAAGATACGCAGTATTTT.

CDR3 sequence (DNA): TGTGCCAGCAGCAATTACGAGCAGTACTTC. This gives the protein CASSNYEQYF. This sequence joins TRBV21-1 and TRBJ2-7. TRBV21-1 is annotated as a pseudogene. This CDR3 has 10 residues.

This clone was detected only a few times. CDR3 DNA sequence: TGTGCCAGCAGCTTAGGCCGGAACTACAATGAGCAGTTCTTC. As protein: CASSLGRNYNEQFF. The chain recombines TRBV7-2 with TRBJ2-1; unclear D gene. The germline V and J ends were trimmed by 1 base and 3 bases, with 7 bases remaining between them. The CDR3 has 14 residues. Germline V CDR1 and CDR2: SGHTA, FQGNSA.

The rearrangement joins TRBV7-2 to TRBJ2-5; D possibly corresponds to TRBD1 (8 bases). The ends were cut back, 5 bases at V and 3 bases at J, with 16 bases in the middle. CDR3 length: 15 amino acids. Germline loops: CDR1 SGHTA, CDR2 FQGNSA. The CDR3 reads CASSPRTGREETQYF. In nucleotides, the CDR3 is TGTGCCAGCAGCCCTAGGACAGGGAGGGAAGAGACCCAGTACTTC.